The clone carrying this T cell receptor (beta chain) was seen once. This entry belongs to a study of blood T cell repertoires in COVID-19. Overall study context: Collection of acute and convalescent COVID-19 samples took place in the United States, Italy and Spain.

Repertoires were generated with immunoSEQ multiplex PCR, while TCRdb's copy carries only in-frame clones and drops some. The sample has about 400,000 clones, over 75% seen once. V lost 7 bases to trimming and J lost 4 bases; unmatched junction nucleotides: 6. CDR3 length equals 13 residues. Germline V gives CDR1 SNHLY, CDR2 FYNNEI. V usage is TRBV2 and J usage is TRBJ1-2; 7 nucleotides align to TRBD1. The sequenced sample was PBMCs or T cells enriched from blood (not recorded which). This TCR was sampled from a middle-aged woman with acute COVID-19. The CDR3 here is CASTPTGFYGYTF. CDR3 DNA: TGTGCCAGCACCCCGACAGGGTTCTATGGCTACACCTTC.